One TCR beta chain is described in this entry. TCRdb's copy holds only in-frame clones and misses some; the assay was immunoSEQ multiplex PCR. The data show just over 250,000 clones, about 91% seen once. This sample stems from a study of blood T cell repertoires in COVID-19. Study as a whole: The United States, Italy and Spain supplied acute and convalescent COVID-19 samples.

This CDR3 contains 15 residues. In germline, CDR1 is MNHNY, CDR2 SVGAGI (reference sequence). V dropped 7 bases and J dropped 3; count of bases not matched to a gene: 10. During active infection, Seattle patients enrolled and were then monitored through disease. The chain joins TRBV6-6 to TRBJ2-7, with TRBD1 matching over 9 bases. The sequenced sample consisted of peripheral blood. This sequence originates from a person under 35 with COVID-19, enrolled during active disease. The CDR3 sequence: CASINRGPGDYEQYF. The CDR3 DNA sequence: TGTGCCAGCATCAACAGGGGGCCGGGGGACTACGAGCAGTACTTC.